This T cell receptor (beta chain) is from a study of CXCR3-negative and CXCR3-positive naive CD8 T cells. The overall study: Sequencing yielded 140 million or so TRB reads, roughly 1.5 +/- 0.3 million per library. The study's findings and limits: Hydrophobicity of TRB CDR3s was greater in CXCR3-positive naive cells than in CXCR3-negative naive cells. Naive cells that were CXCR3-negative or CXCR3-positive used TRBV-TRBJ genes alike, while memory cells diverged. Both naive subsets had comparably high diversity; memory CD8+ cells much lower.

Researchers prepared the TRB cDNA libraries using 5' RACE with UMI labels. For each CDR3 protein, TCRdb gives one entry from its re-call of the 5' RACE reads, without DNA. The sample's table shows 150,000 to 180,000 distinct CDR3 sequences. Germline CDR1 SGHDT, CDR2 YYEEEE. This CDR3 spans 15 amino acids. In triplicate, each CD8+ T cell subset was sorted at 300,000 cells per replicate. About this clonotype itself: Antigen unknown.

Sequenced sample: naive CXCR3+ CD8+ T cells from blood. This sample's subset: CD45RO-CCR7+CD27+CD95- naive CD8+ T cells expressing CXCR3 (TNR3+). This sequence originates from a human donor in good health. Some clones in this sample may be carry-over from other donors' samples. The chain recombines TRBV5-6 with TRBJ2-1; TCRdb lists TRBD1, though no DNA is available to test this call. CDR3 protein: CASSLKTGMSNEQFF.